The 30 T cell receptor beta chains below all came from one sample that was sequenced in a study of graft-versus-host responses after intestinal transplantation. Their target antigens are unknown. Generated by immunoSEQ multiplex PCR, the TCRdb table keeps only in-frame clones and is missing some. This sample has about 120,000 clones, with around 94% found just once. The specimen was unstimulated CD8+ T cells sorted from spleen or lymph node cells, collected before transplant. The origin of the receptors is a human donor who was the organ donor for an intestinal transplant.

There are a few counts of this clone. The sample contains more than one DNA sequence encoding this CDR3. The J gene is TRBJ1-3, the V gene TRBV4-3; D remains unclear. The CDR3 length is 13 residues. The V and J ends lost 0 bases and 4 bases respectively, with 4 bases between them. Germline CDR1 LGHNA, CDR2 YSLEER. CDR3 protein: CASSQDRGNTIYF. The CDR3 nucleotides read TGCGCCAGCAGCCAAGACAGGGGAAACACCATATATTTT.

The rearrangement joins TRBV7-9 to TRBJ2-7; 10 bases agree with TRBD2. CDR3 length: 15 amino acids. Germline V CDR1 and CDR2: SEHNR, FQNEAQ (reference sequence). Losses at the gene ends were 7 bases for V and 3 bases for J; bases not matched to a gene: 9. The CDR3 region has the DNA TGTGCCAGCAACGATATAGCGGGAGGACGCTACGAGCAGTACTTC. It translates to CASNDIAGGRYEQYF.

The chain carries TRBV7-8 and TRBJ2-7; D remains ambiguous. The CDR3 length is 14 residues. Germline V gives CDR1 SGHVS, CDR2 FQNEAQ. The V end lost 1 base, the J end lost 1 base, and 8 bases lay between the germline ends. CDR3 sequence reads: CASSLVPDSYEQYF. CDR3 DNA sequence: TGTGCCAGCAGCTTAGTGCCTGATTCCTACGAGCAGTACTTC.

This clone was recorded once. CDR3 nucleotides: TGTGCCAGCACTCTGGGGGCAGCTCTCTCCTACGAGCAGTACTTC. This encodes CASTLGAALSYEQYF. This chain connects TRBV11-2 to TRBJ2-7, with D possibly TRBD1 on 6 matching bases. Trimming cost V 7 bases and J 0 bases, with 16 bases left between them. The CDR3 runs 15 residues. The germline gives CDR1 SGHAT, CDR2 FQNNGV. The variable domain in full, with the rest retrieved from reference TRBV11-2 and TRBJ2-7, is EAGVAQSPRYKIIEKRQSVAFWCNPISGHATLYWYQQILGQGPKLLIQFQNNGVVDDSQLPKDRFSAERLKGVDSTLKIQPAKLEDSAVYLCASTLGAALSYEQYFGPGTRLTVT.

This rearrangement joins TRBV27 to TRBJ1-5; D remains ambiguous. Germline V lookup: CDR1 MNHEY, CDR2 SMNVEV (reference sequence). The CDR3 covers 13 residues. Trimming left V 1 base short and J 4 bases short, with 5 bases between. CDR3 sequence: CASSLWLNQPQHF. Here the CDR3 DNA reads TGTGCCAGCAGTTTATGGTTGAATCAGCCCCAGCATTTT.

In DNA, the CDR3 is TGTGCCAGCAGTGAAGCGTTCGGCGGGAGGGACACAGATACGCAGTATTTT. As protein: CASSEAFGGRDTDTQYF. V and J are TRBV2 and TRBJ2-3; 9 positions match TRBD2. The CDR3 loop spans 17 amino acids. In germline, CDR1 is SNHLY, CDR2 FYNNEI. V was pared by 0 bases and J by 2 bases, with 6 bases of the junction left unmatched.

The gene calls are TRBV5-1 and TRBJ2-6; TRBD2 agrees at 7 bases. Germline V gives CDR1 SGHRS, CDR2 YFSETQ. The CDR3 runs 15 residues. The V segment lost 3 bases and the J segment 5 bases; nucleotides outside the gene matches: 5. The CDR3 protein is CASSWWGGRANVLTF. For the CDR3, the DNA is TGCGCCAGCAGCTGGTGGGGGGGAAGGGCCAACGTCCTGACTTTC.

In the case of this clone: This CDR3 is also generated by other DNA sequences in the sample. The J gene is TRBJ2-7, the V gene TRBV19; D is perhaps TRBD1 (7 bases). In germline, CDR1 is LNHDA, CDR2 SQIVND (reference sequence). V gave up 2 bases and J gave up 2 bases, with 10 bases separating them. The CDR3 is 14 amino acids. The CDR3 DNA reads TGTGCCAGTAGTATATCAGGGGGGCCCTACGAGCAGTACTTC. It yields the protein CASSISGGPYEQYF. The full variable domain, rest sourced from reference TRBV19 and TRBJ2-7, is DGGITQSPKYLFRKEGQNVTLSCEQNLNHDAMYWYRQDPGQGLRLIYYSQIVNDFQKGDIAEGYSVSREKKESFPLTVTSAQKNPTAFYLCASSISGGPYEQYFGPGTRLTVT.

The chain is built from TRBV4-3 and TRBJ2-1; D unclear. The V gene's germline CDR1 is LGHNA and CDR2 YSLEER. V lost 1 base, J lost 9 bases, and 10 bases lay in between. The CDR3 runs to 13 residues. CDR3 amino acids: CASSQATGIEQFF. The CDR3 DNA reads as TGCGCCAGCAGCCAAGCTACCGGCATTGAGCAGTTCTTC.

This sequence joins TRBV27 and TRBJ2-3, with 9 bases matching TRBD2. The CDR3 has 17 amino acids. With 2 bases clipped from V and 2 bases from J, the junction kept 8 bases outside the gene matches. Looked up from germline, CDR1 is MNHEY and CDR2 is SMNVEV (reference sequence). DNA for the CDR3: TGTGCCAGCAGTTTAAATCCCCTAGCGGGGCTCACAGATACGCAGTATTTT. It yields the protein CASSLNPLAGLTDTQYF.

J is TRBJ1-5 and V is TRBV19; 8 positions agree with TRBD1. Germline V lookup: CDR1 LNHDA, CDR2 SQIVND (reference sequence). The ends lost 0 bases at V and 1 base at J; junction bases unmatched: 8. The CDR3 totals 18 residues. CDR3 sequence reads: CASSIEAQDRVSNQPQHF. In nucleotides, the CDR3 is TGTGCCAGTAGTATAGAAGCACAGGACAGGGTCAGCAATCAGCCCCAGCATTTT.

Only one count was recorded for this clone. A junction boundary mismatches the germline segment, possibly from a read error. V gene TRBV2 combines with J gene TRBJ1-2; D is uncertain. The CDR3 spans 14 residues. Germline V gene lookup returns CDR1 SNHLY and CDR2 FYNNEI. CDR3 bases: TGTGCCAGCAGTGAAAATTGGGGTAACGATGGCTACACCTTC. Translation: CASSENWGNDGYTF.

This chain uses TRBV9 with TRBJ2-3; the match to TRBD2 covers 10 bases. Germline V gives CDR1 SGDLS, CDR2 YYNGEE. V dropped 3 bases and J dropped 4; count of bases not matched to a gene: 11. This CDR3 spans 17 amino acids. The CDR3 DNA follows: TGTGCCAGCAGCGCCATCCCTAGCGGGAGTGGCGCAGATACGCAGTATTTT. Protein product: CASSAIPSGSGADTQYF.

This clone occurred a few times. Here the CDR3 DNA reads TGTGCCAGCAGCCATGACAGGGAGGACGGGGAGCTGTTTTTT. Translating it yields CASSHDREDGELFF. The chain couples TRBV5-6 to TRBJ2-2, with TRBD1 as a possible D gene (7 bases). V gave up 4 bases and J gave up 7 bases, with 14 bases separating them. In germline, CDR1 is SGHDT, CDR2 YYEEEE. The CDR3 is 14 amino acids.

V gene TRBV7-8 combines with J gene TRBJ2-1; D is possibly TRBD2 (6 bases). From germline, CDR1 is SGHVS and CDR2 FQNEAQ. CDR3 length: 15 amino acids. The V end was cut by 3 bases, the J end by 7 bases, with 16 bases between. The DNA of the CDR3 is TGTGCCAGCAGCTTGAGCGGGCGCGGAGGGAATGAGCAGTTCTTC. Translated: CASSLSGRGGNEQFF.

This chain links TRBV5-8 with TRBJ2-5; D is uncertain. V dropped 1 base and J dropped 4 bases, with 11 bases sitting between them. CDR3 size: 14 residues. CDR1 is SGHTS, CDR2 YDEGEE, per germline. The CDR3 DNA is TGTGCCAGCAGCTTGAGGGTGGTGGGAGAGACCCAGTACTTC. Its protein product is CASSLRVVGETQYF.

For the CDR3, the DNA is TGTGCCAGCAGCGCCGGAGGCTCTTTAACCTACGAGCAGTACTTC. Its translation is CASSAGGSLTYEQYF. The chain is built from TRBV9 and TRBJ2-7, with D maybe TRBD2 (5 bases). Germline-derived CDR1 and CDR2 are SGDLS and YYNGEE. The CDR3 spans 15 residues. V shed 3 bases and J shed 2 bases, with 15 bases lying between them.

The chain recombines TRBV9 with TRBJ1-1, with D perhaps TRBD1 (5 bases). V shed 4 bases and J shed 1 base, with 14 bases lying between them. CDR1 and CDR2 (germline): SGDLS, YYNGEE. The CDR3 runs to 15 residues. CDR3 sequence: CASSRGKHPNTEAFF. CDR3 nucleotide sequence: TGTGCCAGCAGCCGGGGGAAACATCCGAACACTGAAGCTTTCTTT.

The chain carries TRBV19 and TRBJ1-1; TRBD1 agrees at 8 bases. With V trimmed by 7 bases and J by 4 bases, 11 bases remained unmatched. This CDR3 has 15 residues. Per the germline V gene, CDR1 is LNHDA and CDR2 is SQIVND (reference sequence). Here the CDR3 DNA reads TGTGCCAGTACCGCAGGGGGCGCTTCTGGCACTGAAGCTTTCTTT. Translating it yields CASTAGGASGTEAFF. The whole variable domain, filled in from reference TRBV19 and TRBJ1-1, reads DGGITQSPKYLFRKEGQNVTLSCEQNLNHDAMYWYRQDPGQGLRLIYYSQIVNDFQKGDIAEGYSVSREKKESFPLTVTSAQKNPTAFYLCASTAGGASGTEAFFGQGTRLTVV.

This rearrangement joins TRBV11-2 to TRBJ1-2; 8 bases match TRBD1. V shed 4 bases and J 3 bases; nucleotides not matched to a gene: 4. The CDR3 has 14 residues. Germline CDR1 reads SGHAT; CDR2 reads FQNNGV. For the CDR3, the DNA is TGTGCCAGCAGCTCGCAGACAGGGGACTATGGCTACACCTTC. Protein product: CASSSQTGDYGYTF.

The gene calls are TRBV9 and TRBJ2-1; D unclear. The CDR3 length is 12 residues. The V gene's germline CDR1 is SGDLS and CDR2 YYNGEE. Trimming pared 0 bases from V and 9 bases from J, leaving 7 bases between. The CDR3 here is CASSVGGAEQFF. Written as DNA, the CDR3 is TGTGCCAGCAGCGTAGGGGGTGCTGAGCAGTTCTTC.

CDR3 DNA: TGCGCCAGCAGCCAAGAGGGGACTAGCACCTACGAGCAGTACTTC. The encoded protein is CASSQEGTSTYEQYF. The V gene is TRBV4-1, the J gene TRBJ2-7; 9 nucleotides agree with TRBD2. This CDR3 has 15 residues. The germline CDR1 and CDR2 sequences are MGHRA and YSYEKL. The ends lost 0 bases at V and 2 bases at J; junction bases unmatched: 2.

The chain links TRBV5-6 to TRBJ2-3; the D gene is possibly TRBD2 (5 bases). This CDR3 region has 13 residues. Germline CDR1 and CDR2: SGHDT and YYEEEE. Trimming removed 2 bases from V and 1 base from J, with 5 bases in between. The CDR3 DNA is TGTGCCAGCAGCTTCGGGGGCACAGATACGCAGTATTTT. Encoded protein: CASSFGGTDTQYF.

The chain links TRBV13 to TRBJ2-1, with a weak D call TRBD2 (6 bases). There are 14 residues in the CDR3. The germline V gene encodes CDR1 PRHDT and CDR2 FYEKMQ (reference sequence). V lost 5 bases to trimming and J lost 0 bases, with 8 bases between them. The CDR3 region is CASSLGSSYNEQFF. For the CDR3, the DNA is TGTGCCAGCAGCCTCGGGAGCTCCTACAATGAGCAGTTCTTC.

The table lists this clone with a count of one. The CDR3 DNA follows: TGTGCCAGCAGTTTCTCCTCGACGGACAGGGAAGCTTTCTTT. Translating it yields CASSFSSTDREAFF. The gene calls are TRBV27 and TRBJ1-1; 7 nucleotides line up with TRBD1. The CDR3 covers 14 residues. J gave up 8 bases and V 3 bases, and 9 bases lay outside the gene matches. The germline CDR1 and CDR2 sequences are MNHEY and SMNVEV (reference sequence).

Written as DNA, the CDR3 is TGTGCCAGCAGCCAGCGAGGGACCGGGGAGCTGTTTTTT. Its translation: CASSQRGTGELFF. The chain combines TRBV6-6 with TRBJ2-2; weak D call: TRBD2 (5 bases). The CDR3 has 13 residues. The ends were cut back, 6 bases at V and 5 bases at J, with 10 bases in the middle. Germline CDR1 MNHNY, CDR2 SVGAGI (reference sequence).

In its sample, this clone was seen once. CDR3 region: CASNLDRGRSDTQYF. The CDR3 DNA follows: TGTGCCAGCAACCTGGACAGGGGAAGGTCAGATACGCAGTATTTT. The chain couples TRBV5-6 to TRBJ2-3; 9 bases align to TRBD1. From germline, CDR1 is SGHDT and CDR2 YYEEEE. The junction had 9 bases not matched to a gene; V was cut back by 6 bases and J by 4 bases. CDR3 length: 15 amino acids.

The chain couples TRBV25-1 to TRBJ1-1, with D hard to call. Trimming removed 1 base from V and 0 bases from J, with 3 bases in between. The CDR3 loop spans 13 amino acids. The germline CDR1 and CDR2 sequences are MGHDK and SYGVNS. In nucleotides, the CDR3 is TGTGCCAGCAGTGAATTTGTGAACACTGAAGCTTTCTTT. The encoded protein is CASSEFVNTEAFF.

The rearrangement uses TRBV7-2 and TRBJ2-3, with 9 bases that match TRBD2. The CDR3 runs to 15 residues. CDR1 is SGHTA, CDR2 FQGNSA, per germline. J was trimmed by 4 bases and V by 5 bases; bases with no gene match: 7. The CDR3 DNA reads as TGTGCCAGCAGCATTAGCGGGAGAATCTCAGATACGCAGTATTTT. Translating it yields CASSISGRISDTQYF.

The chain combines TRBV27 with TRBJ2-7; D call uncertain. Germline V gene data show CDR1 as MNHEY and CDR2 as SMNVEV (reference sequence). V lost 0 bases to trimming and J lost 5 bases, with 8 bases between them. There are 13 residues in the CDR3. The chain's CDR3 is CASSLSHSNEQYF. In nucleotides, the CDR3 is TGTGCCAGCAGTTTATCACACAGCAACGAGCAGTACTTC.